The T cell receptor beta chain under discussion was sequenced for a study of identical twins. With regard to this clonotype: The antigen is undetermined.

Study-wide results and limits: Those out-of-frame alpha sequences shared by twins showed an excess of low generation probability.

This CDR3 has 14 amino acids. Germline lookup yields CDR1 SGHNT and CDR2 YENEEA. V lost 4 bases and J 1 base, leaving 10 bases between the germline ends. A template switching step contributed a universal primer site, while unique molecular identifiers were present in the cDNA. MiXCR was run by TCRdb on the 5' RACE reads, yielding one entry per CDR3 protein. The sample records about 890,000 distinct CDR3 sequences, around 12% being singletons. These data also featured in a second study, about yellow fever vaccine responses in identical twins. Per that study: It has been reported that, in twins, the vaccine T cell response seemed partly convergent and partly personalized.

This TCR was recovered from a woman between 18 and 30 years old in good health. Sequencing was carried out using PBMCs. J is TRBJ1-2 and V is TRBV11-3; possible D gene TRBD1, 6 bases. The chain's CDR3 is CASSSQGYNYGYTF. Written as DNA, the CDR3 is TGTGCCAGCAGCTCACAGGGCTATAACTATGGCTACACCTTC.